Listed below are T cell receptor beta chains from one sample, sequenced in a study of blood T cell repertoires in COVID-19. Data came from immunoSEQ multiplex PCR; TCRdb stores just in-frame clones and leaves some out. The sample contains hundreds of thousands of clones, around 86% of which appear only once. Sequenced material: PBMCs or T cells enriched from blood (not recorded which). These receptor sequences come from a woman aged 45 to 65 who had recovered from COVID-19. The conserved cysteine and the conserved F or W are not part of the CDR3 here. A D gene is named only where the DNA matches it firmly. Clone size appears in some rows only: once, few, many, or a class for an expanded clone.

d_call	v_call	clone_size	j_call	cdr3_aa
TRBD1	TRBV5-1	-	TRBJ2-5	ASSSGTGNLQETQY
TRBD1	TRBV19	-	TRBJ1-2	ASSTYGTAANYGYT
-	TRBV20-1	-	TRBJ2-7	SASWIRDSLYEQY
TRBD1	TRBV28	-	TRBJ1-2	ASREETGGSYGYT
TRBD1	TRBV7-8	-	TRBJ1-2	ASSLYPGTALGVTYGYT
TRBD1	TRBV7-8	-	TRBJ2-2	ASSLARTGGTGELF
TRBD1	TRBV28	-	TRBJ1-5	ASSQRQGSNQPQH
-	TRBV7-6	-	TRBJ1-5	ASSATGTNQPQH
-	TRBV9	-	TRBJ2-5	ASTEEGAEWGETQY
-	TRBV2	few	TRBJ2-5	ASNPLQGKETQY
TRBD1	TRBV29-1	once	TRBJ2-2	SVGGTGSTGELF
-	TRBV4-2	-	TRBJ2-4	ASSQERRSAKNIQY
-	TRBV29-1	once	TRBJ1-3	SVEAVSGNTIY
-	TRBV11-2	-	TRBJ2-7	ASSLPTLYEQY
TRBD1	TRBV7-2	-	TRBJ2-3	ASRSPPGQVTDTQY
-	TRBV5-6	-	TRBJ2-5	ASSLNAGRGTETQY
TRBD1	TRBV5-1	-	TRBJ2-7	ASSLTGQGWGEQY
TRBD1	TRBV30	-	TRBJ1-3	AWRDRGNTIY
TRBD1	TRBV30	once	TRBJ1-2	AWSVRTGYGYT
TRBD1	TRBV29-1	-	TRBJ2-2	SVEGGQGVGELF
TRBD2	TRBV10-1	-	TRBJ2-3	ASTSGSTDTQY
-	TRBV10-3	-	TRBJ2-2	AISETQGGGELF
-	TRBV11-1	-	TRBJ1-6	ASRLDTYSPLH
TRBD2	TRBV5-1	-	TRBJ2-1	ASSQLAKSSYNEQF
-	TRBV6-5	-	TRBJ2-1	ASRTGGFEF
-	TRBV9	-	TRBJ1-3	ASSTGGGTGNTIY
TRBD1	TRBV5-1	-	TRBJ2-2	ASSLVGQGTGELF
-	TRBV11-1	-	TRBJ2-7	ASSFSPLYEQY
-	TRBV5-1	-	TRBJ1-1	ASSLDTRNTEAF
-	TRBV6-2/TRBV6-3	-	TRBJ1-1	ASSYSRADMNTEAF
-	TRBV15	-	TRBJ2-6	ATSREITGNPGANVLT
TRBD1	TRBV6-5	-	TRBJ2-7	ASSQGQGYEQY
-	TRBV7-3	-	TRBJ2-2	ASSSTSPGELF
TRBD2	TRBV27	-	TRBJ2-7	ASSVASGRTREQY
TRBD2	TRBV28	-	TRBJ2-7	ASSSSGRGRNEQY
-	TRBV7-2	-	TRBJ2-7	ASSSRFRGSYEQY